The sequence of this T cell receptor beta chain was determined in a study of metastatic and nonmetastatic thyroid tumors. Turning to the study itself: Repertoire comparison spanned blood and tumor or nodule tissue of malignant and benign thyroid patients.

In the original analysis: Building a distant-metastasis classifier for papillary thyroid cancer drew on CDR3 differences across clinicopathological groups. TCRdb redid the clone calls on the PCR reads using MiXCR. The V and J calls follow TCRdb's processing rather than the paper's. The data contain roughly 70,000 clones, around 18% of them singletons. V lost 4 bases and J 1 base, leaving 7 bases between the germline ends. Germline CDR1 and CDR2: MNHNS and SASEGT. The CDR3 sequence is 13 residues long. There were no patients who had received any treatment before thyroid surgery. This clone showed up many times. Its antigen is as yet unknown. Findings of the study overall: It was reportedly found that TCR beta diversity was significantly higher in malignant thyroid tumors than in benign nodules, a difference seen in both blood and tumor samples.

The chain uses TRBV6-1 and TRBJ1-1; D is unclear. The TCR was taken from a female donor with papillary thyroid cancer or a benign thyroid nodule (not recorded which). Some clones in this sample may be carry-over from other donors' samples. Sequenced: blood. CDR3 residues: CASSVEANTEAFF. The CDR3 DNA reads TGTGCCAGCAGTGTAGAAGCGAACACTGAAGCTTTCTTT.